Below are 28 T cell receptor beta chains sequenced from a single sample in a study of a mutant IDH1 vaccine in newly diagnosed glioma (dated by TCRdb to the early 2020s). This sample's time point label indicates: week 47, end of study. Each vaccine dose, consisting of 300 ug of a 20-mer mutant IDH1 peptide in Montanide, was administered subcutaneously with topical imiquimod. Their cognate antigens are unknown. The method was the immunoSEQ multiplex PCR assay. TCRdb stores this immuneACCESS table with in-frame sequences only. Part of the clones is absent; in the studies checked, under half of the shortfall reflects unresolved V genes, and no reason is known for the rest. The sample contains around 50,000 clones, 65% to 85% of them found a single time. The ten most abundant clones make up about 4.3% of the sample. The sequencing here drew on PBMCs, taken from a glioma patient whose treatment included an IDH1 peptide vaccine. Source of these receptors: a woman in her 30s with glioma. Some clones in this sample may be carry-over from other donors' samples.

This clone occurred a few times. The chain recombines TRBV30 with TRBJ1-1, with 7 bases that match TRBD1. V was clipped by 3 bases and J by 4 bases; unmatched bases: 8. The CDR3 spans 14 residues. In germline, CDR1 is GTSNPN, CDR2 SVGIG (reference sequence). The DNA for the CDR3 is TGTGCCTGGAGGGAGGGGGCGCGGAGCACTGAAGCTTTCTTT. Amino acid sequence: CAWREGARSTEAFF. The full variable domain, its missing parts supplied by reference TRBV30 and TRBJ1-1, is SQTIHQWPATLVQPVGSPLSLECTVEGTSNPNLYWYRQAAGRGLQLLFYSVGIGQISSEVPQNLSASRPQDRQFILSSKKLLLSDSGFYLCAWREGARSTEAFFGQGTRLTVV.

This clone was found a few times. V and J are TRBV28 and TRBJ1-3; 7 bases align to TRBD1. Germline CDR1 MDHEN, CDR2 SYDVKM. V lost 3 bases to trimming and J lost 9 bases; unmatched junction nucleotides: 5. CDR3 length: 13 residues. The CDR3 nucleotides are TGTGCCAGCAGTTTTTGGGACAGTGGCACCATATATTTT. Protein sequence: CASSFWDSGTIYF.

The CDR3 loop reads CASSRGGILYYEQYF. CDR3 nucleotide sequence: TGTGCCAGCAGTAGGGGGGGCATCCTCTACTACGAGCAGTACTTC. The chain recombines TRBV28 with TRBJ2-7; a possible D gene is TRBD2 (7 bases). This CDR3 is built from 15 residues. Germline V gene sequence: CDR1 MDHEN, CDR2 SYDVKM. V dropped 5 bases and J dropped 3 bases, with 17 bases sitting between them.

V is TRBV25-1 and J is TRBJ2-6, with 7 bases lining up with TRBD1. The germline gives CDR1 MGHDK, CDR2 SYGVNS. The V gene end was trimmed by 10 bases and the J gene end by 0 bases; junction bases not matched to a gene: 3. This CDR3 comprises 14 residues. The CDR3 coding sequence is TGTGCCACCGGGACAGCCTCTGGGGCCAACGTCCTGACTTTC. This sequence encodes CATGTASGANVLTF.

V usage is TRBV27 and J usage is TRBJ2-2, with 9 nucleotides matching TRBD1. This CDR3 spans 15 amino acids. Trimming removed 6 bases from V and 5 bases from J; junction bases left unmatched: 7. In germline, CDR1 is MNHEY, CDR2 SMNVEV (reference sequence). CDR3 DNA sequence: TGTGCCAGCAGAGAACCGGGACAGGGAACCGGGGAGCTGTTTTTT. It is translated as CASREPGQGTGELFF.

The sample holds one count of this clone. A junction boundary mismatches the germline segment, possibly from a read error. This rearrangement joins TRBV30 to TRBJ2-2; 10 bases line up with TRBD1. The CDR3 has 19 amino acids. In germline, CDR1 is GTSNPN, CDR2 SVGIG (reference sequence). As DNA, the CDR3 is TGTGCCTGGAGAAATTGGGGACAGGGGATCCCTTGGAACCCCGGGGAGCTGTTTTTT. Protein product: CAWRNWGQGIPWNPGELFF.

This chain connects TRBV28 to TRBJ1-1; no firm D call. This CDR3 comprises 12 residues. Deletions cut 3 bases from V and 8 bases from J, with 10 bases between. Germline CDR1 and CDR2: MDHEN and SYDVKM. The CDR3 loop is CASSFPAAEAFF. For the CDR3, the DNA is TGTGCCAGCAGTTTTCCGGCAGCCGAAGCTTTCTTT.

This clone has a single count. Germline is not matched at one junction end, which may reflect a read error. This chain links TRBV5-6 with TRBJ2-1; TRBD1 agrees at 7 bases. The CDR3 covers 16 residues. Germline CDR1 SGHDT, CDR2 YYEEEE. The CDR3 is CASILGWTGPYNEQFF. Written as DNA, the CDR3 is TGTGCCAGCATCTTGGGGTGGACAGGACCATACAATGAGCAGTTCTTC.

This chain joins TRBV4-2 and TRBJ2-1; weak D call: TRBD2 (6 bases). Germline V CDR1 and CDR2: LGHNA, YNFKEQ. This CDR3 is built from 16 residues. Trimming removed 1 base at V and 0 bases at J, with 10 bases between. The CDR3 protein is CASSQVGLPSYNEQFF. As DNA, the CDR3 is TGTGCCAGCAGCCAAGTGGGACTTCCCTCCTACAATGAGCAGTTCTTC.

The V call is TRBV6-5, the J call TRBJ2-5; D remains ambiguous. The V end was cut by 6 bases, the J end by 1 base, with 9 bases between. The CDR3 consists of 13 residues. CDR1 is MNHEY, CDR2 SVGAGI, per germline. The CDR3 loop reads CASSPPGQETQYF. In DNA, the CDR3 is TGTGCCAGCAGCCCACCCGGCCAAGAGACCCAGTACTTC.

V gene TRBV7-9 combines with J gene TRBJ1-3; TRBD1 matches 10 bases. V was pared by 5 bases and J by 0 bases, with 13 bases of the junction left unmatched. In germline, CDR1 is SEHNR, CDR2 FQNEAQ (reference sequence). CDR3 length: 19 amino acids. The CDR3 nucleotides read TGTGCCAGCAGCAGCGGTGGACAGGGGGGATGGCGCTCTGGAAACACCATATATTTT. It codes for CASSSGGQGGWRSGNTIYF.

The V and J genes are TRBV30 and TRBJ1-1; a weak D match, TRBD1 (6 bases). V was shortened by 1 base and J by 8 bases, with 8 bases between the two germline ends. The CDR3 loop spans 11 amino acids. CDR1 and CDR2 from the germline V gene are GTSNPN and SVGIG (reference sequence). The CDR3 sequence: CAWSGTVEAFF. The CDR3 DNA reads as TGTGCCTGGAGTGGGACAGTAGAAGCTTTCTTT.

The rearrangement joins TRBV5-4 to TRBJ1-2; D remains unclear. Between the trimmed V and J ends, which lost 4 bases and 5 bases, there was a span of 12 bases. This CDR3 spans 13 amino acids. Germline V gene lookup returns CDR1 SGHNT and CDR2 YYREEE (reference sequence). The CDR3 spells CASSAAGGYGYTF. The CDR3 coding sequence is TGTGCCAGCAGCGCCGCCGGCGGTTATGGCTACACCTTC.

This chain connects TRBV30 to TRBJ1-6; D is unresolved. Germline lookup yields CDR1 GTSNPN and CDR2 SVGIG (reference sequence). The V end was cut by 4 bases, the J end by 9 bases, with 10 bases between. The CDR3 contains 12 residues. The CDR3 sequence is CAWKGFGSPLHF. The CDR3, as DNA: TGTGCCTGGAAAGGTTTCGGTTCACCCCTCCACTTT. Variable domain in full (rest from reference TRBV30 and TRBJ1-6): SQTIHQWPATLVQPVGSPLSLECTVEGTSNPNLYWYRQAAGRGLQLLFYSVGIGQISSEVPQNLSASRPQDRQFILSSKKLLLSDSGFYLCAWKGFGSPLHFGNGTRLTVT.

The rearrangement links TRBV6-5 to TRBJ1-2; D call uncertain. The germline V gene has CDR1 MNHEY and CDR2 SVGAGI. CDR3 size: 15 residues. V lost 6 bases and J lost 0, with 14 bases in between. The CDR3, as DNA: TGTGCCAGCAGCCCCCGTCCAGGAACTAACTATGGCTACACCTTC. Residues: CASSPRPGTNYGYTF.

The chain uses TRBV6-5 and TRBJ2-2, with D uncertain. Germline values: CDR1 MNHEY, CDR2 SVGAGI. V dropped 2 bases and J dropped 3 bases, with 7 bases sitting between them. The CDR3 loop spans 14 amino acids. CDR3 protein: CASSYVGHTGELFF. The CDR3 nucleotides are TGTGCCAGCAGTTACGTGGGTCACACCGGGGAGCTGTTTTTT.

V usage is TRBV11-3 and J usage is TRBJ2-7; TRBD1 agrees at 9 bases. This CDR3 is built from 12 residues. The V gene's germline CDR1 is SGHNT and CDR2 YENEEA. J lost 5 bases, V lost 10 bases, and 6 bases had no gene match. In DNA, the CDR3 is TGTGCCACCCGGACAGGGGCTAACGAGCAGTACTTC. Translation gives CATRTGANEQYF.

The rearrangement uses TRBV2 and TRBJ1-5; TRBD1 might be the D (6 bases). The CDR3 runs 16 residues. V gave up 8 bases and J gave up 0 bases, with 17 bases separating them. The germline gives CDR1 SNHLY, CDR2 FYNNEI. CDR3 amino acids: CASGSGGPNSNQPQHF. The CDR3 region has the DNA TGTGCCAGCGGCAGTGGGGGGCCTAATAGCAATCAGCCCCAGCATTTT.

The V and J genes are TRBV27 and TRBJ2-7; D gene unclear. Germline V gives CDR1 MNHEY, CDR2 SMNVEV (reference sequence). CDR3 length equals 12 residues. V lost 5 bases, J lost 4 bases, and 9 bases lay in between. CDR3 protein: CASSRIWYEQYF. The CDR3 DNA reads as TGTGCCAGCAGTCGAATCTGGTACGAGCAGTACTTC.

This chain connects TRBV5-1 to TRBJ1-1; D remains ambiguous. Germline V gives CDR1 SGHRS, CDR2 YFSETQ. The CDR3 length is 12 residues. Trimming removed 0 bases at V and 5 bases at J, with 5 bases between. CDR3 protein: CASSLDRTEAFF. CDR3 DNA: TGCGCCAGCAGCTTGGATCGGACTGAAGCTTTCTTT.

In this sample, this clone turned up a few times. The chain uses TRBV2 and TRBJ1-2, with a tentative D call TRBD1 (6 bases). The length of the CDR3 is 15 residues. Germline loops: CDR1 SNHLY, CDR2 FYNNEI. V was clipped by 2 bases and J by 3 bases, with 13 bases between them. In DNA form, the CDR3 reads TGTGCCAGCAGTGAACTTTACAGGGCAGACTATGGCTACACCTTC. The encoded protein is CASSELYRADYGYTF.

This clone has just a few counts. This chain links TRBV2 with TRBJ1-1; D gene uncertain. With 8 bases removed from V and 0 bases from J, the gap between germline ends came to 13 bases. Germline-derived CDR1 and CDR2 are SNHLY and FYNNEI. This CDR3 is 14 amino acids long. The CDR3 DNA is TGTGCCAGCGGGGTTGGGCCCATGAACACTGAAGCTTTCTTT. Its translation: CASGVGPMNTEAFF.

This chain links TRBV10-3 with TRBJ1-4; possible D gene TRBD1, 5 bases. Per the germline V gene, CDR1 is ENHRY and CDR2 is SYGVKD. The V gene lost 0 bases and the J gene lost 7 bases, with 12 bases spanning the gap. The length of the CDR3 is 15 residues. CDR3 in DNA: TGTGCCATCAGTGAGTCCGACCGGGGGGGTGAAAAACTGTTTTTT. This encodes CAISESDRGGEKLFF.

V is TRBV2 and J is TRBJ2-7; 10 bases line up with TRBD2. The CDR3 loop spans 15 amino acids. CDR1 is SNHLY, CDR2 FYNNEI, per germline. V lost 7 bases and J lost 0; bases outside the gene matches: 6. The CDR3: CASIYLAGVSYEQYF. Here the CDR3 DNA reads TGTGCCAGCATATATCTAGCGGGAGTCTCCTACGAGCAGTACTTC. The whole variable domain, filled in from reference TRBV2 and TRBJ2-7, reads EPEVTQTPSHQVTQMGQEVILRCVPISNHLYFYWYRQILGQKVEFLVSFYNNEISEKSEIFDDQFSVERPDGSNFTLKIRSTKLEDSAMYFCASIYLAGVSYEQYFGPGTRLTVT.

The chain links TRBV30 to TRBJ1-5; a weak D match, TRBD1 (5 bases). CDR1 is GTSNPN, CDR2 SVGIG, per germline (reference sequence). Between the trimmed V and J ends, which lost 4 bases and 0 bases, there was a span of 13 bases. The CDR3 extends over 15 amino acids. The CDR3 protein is CAWTKGGASNQPQHF. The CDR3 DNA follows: TGTGCCTGGACCAAGGGAGGGGCTAGCAATCAGCCCCAGCATTTT.

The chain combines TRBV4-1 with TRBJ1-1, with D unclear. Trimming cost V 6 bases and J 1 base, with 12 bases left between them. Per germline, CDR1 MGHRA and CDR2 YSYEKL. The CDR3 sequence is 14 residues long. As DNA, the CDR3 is TGCGCCAGCAGAGGCGTACTACGGAACACTGAAGCTTTCTTT. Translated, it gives CASRGVLRNTEAFF.

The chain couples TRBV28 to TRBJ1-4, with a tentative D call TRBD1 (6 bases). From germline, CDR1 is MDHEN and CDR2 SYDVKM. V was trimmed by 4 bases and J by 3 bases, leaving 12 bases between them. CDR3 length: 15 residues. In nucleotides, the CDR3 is TGTGCCAGCAGTTCCCAAGGGGGAGCTAATGAAAAACTGTTTTTT. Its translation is CASSSQGGANEKLFF.

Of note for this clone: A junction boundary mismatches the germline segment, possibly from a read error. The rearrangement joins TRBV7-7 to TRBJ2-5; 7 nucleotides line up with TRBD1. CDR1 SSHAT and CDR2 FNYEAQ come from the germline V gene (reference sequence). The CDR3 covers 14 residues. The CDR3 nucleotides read TGTGCTAGCAGCTCAGGACAGGCATCTGAGACCCAGTACTTC. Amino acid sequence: CASSSGQASETQYF.